This entry lists 24 T cell receptor beta chains sequenced from one sample in a study of T cells in Graves' hyperthyroidism and ophthalmopathy. RNA transcripts served as the template for amplifying TCR beta CDR3 regions. RT-PCR in the first round (using the HTBI primer set) targeted the TCR CDR3. In TCRdb, the multiplex PCR reads were re-called with MiXCR into one record per CDR3 protein. This table has approximately 530,000 distinct CDR3 sequences, about 20% appearing once. Sequenced material: blood. The receptors originated from a man aged 35-49 years with Graves' ophthalmopathy.

This clonotype was seen many times. The chain is built from TRBV2 and TRBJ2-1, with 7 bases aligning to TRBD2. The CDR3 contains 15 residues. Trimming took 6 bases from V and 4 from J; bases not matched to a gene: 9. Germline lookup yields CDR1 SNHLY and CDR2 FYNNEI. The CDR3 region is CASRPIGTTYNEQFF. The CDR3, as DNA: TGTGCCAGCAGACCCATCGGGACTACATACAATGAGCAGTTCTTC.

J is TRBJ2-1 and V is TRBV2; unclear D gene. The V end lost 2 bases, the J end lost 10 bases, and 9 bases lay between the germline ends. From germline, CDR1 is SNHLY and CDR2 FYNNEI. The CDR3 loop spans 12 amino acids. CDR3 sequence (DNA): TGTGCCAGCAGTGAATTAATAGGGGAGCAGTTCTTC. This gives the protein CASSELIGEQFF.

In this sample, this clonotype turned up a few times. The CDR3 sequence: CSARGGVTGAQPQHF. CDR3 nucleotide sequence: TGCAGTGCTAGAGGGGGGGTCACCGGGGCTCAGCCCCAGCATTTT. V usage is TRBV20-1 and J usage is TRBJ1-5, with D perhaps TRBD1 (5 bases). This CDR3 contains 15 residues. The V gene's germline CDR1 is DFQATT and CDR2 SNEGSKA (reference sequence). Deletions cut 1 base from V and 6 bases from J, with 16 bases between.

V usage is TRBV20-1 and J usage is TRBJ2-3; 7 bases are shared with TRBD2. With V trimmed by 0 bases and J by 4 bases, 7 bases remained unmatched. Germline-derived CDR1 and CDR2 are DFQATT and SNEGSKA (reference sequence). This CDR3 contains 15 residues. The CDR3 sequence is CSAREGGGGSDTQYF. The CDR3, as DNA: TGCAGTGCTAGAGAAGGTGGGGGGGGTTCAGATACGCAGTATTTT.

This clonotype turned up a few times. The rearrangement links TRBV20-1 to TRBJ2-3; 9 bases are a match to TRBD1. CDR1 DFQATT and CDR2 SNEGSKA come from the germline V gene (reference sequence). With 5 bases clipped from V and 4 bases from J, the junction kept 7 bases outside the gene matches. CDR3 length equals 14 residues. The CDR3 DNA reads TGCAGTGCTGTACTCCGACAGGGGGCAGATACGCAGTATTTT. Translated: CSAVLRQGADTQYF.

This clonotype came up a few times. V and J are TRBV12-3 or TRBV12-4 and TRBJ1-2; D call uncertain. The CDR3 has 14 amino acids. The V gene lost 0 bases and the J gene lost 2 bases, with 7 bases spanning the gap. CDR3 coding DNA: TGTGCCAGCAGTTTAGCAGGGAACAACTATGGCTACACCTTC. This translates into CASSLAGNNYGYTF.

A few counts support this clonotype. The chain joins TRBV27 to TRBJ2-2, with 12 nucleotides matching TRBD2. CDR3 length equals 18 residues. V was clipped by 6 bases and J by 4 bases; unmatched bases: 12. Germline V lookup: CDR1 MNHEY, CDR2 SMNVEV (reference sequence). CDR3 in amino acids: CASSPGASGRAGTGELFF. DNA for the CDR3: TGTGCCAGCAGCCCAGGGGCTAGCGGGAGGGCCGGCACCGGGGAGCTGTTTTTT.

The chain links TRBV4-1 to TRBJ1-4, with D perhaps matching TRBD1 (6 bases). CDR3 length equals 15 residues. Per the germline V gene, CDR1 is MGHRA and CDR2 is YSYEKL. With 3 bases removed from V and 3 bases from J, the gap between germline ends came to 11 bases. In DNA, the CDR3 is TGCGCCAGCAGCCACAAGGAGGGGGCTAATGAAAAACTGTTTTTT. This encodes CASSHKEGANEKLFF.

This clonotype showed up many times. This sequence joins TRBV28 and TRBJ2-7; D is undetermined. The CDR3 is 11 amino acids. Per the germline V gene, CDR1 is MDHEN and CDR2 is SYDVKM. V was cut by 6 bases and J by 6 bases, with 9 bases left in between. The CDR3 DNA sequence: TGTGCCAGCAGCCCCAGCAGCGAGCAGTACTTC. Protein product: CASSPSSEQYF.

The V and J genes are TRBV3-1 and TRBJ1-5; unclear D gene. The V end lost 3 bases, the J end lost 4 bases, and 13 bases lay between the germline ends. In germline, CDR1 is LGHDT, CDR2 YNNKEL (reference sequence). The CDR3 is 15 amino acids. CDR3 region: CASSQGTASNQPQHF. Written as DNA, the CDR3 is TGTGCCAGCAGCCAGGGAACAGCCTCTAATCAGCCCCAGCATTTT.

The chain recombines TRBV6-2 or TRBV6-3 with TRBJ2-2; D could derive from TRBD1 or TRBD2 (6 bases each). The CDR3 has 13 residues. The V end lost 9 bases, the J end lost 1 base, and 9 bases lay between the germline ends. Germline loops: CDR1 MNHEY, CDR2 SVGEGT. In DNA, the CDR3 is TGTGCCAGTAGGGGGGAGAACACCGGGGAGCTGTTTTTT. Its protein product is CASRGENTGELFF.

The rearrangement joins TRBV11-2 to TRBJ1-3, with no clear D. This CDR3 contains 14 residues. The germline CDR1 and CDR2 sequences are SGHAT and FQNNGV. V lost 3 bases, J lost 4 bases, and 10 bases lay in between. The CDR3 sequence is CASSFNQQGNTIYF. The CDR3 DNA sequence: TGTGCCAGCAGCTTTAATCAGCAAGGAAACACCATATATTTT.

This clonotype was seen a few times. The V call is TRBV6-5, the J call TRBJ1-5; possible D gene TRBD1, 6 bases. This CDR3 is built from 13 residues. Germline assignment: CDR1 MNHEY and CDR2 SVGAGI. Trimming removed 0 bases from V and 9 bases from J, with 9 bases in between. In nucleotides, the CDR3 is TGTGCCAGCAGTTACTCGACAGGATGGCCCCAGCATTTT. Residues: CASSYSTGWPQHF.

This clonotype has ten or more counts. This chain connects TRBV7-6 to TRBJ2-3; 14 nucleotides align to TRBD2. Germline CDR1 is SGHVS and CDR2 is FNYEAQ. CDR3 length: 15 residues. Losses at the gene ends were 8 bases for V and 0 bases for J; bases not matched to a gene: 1. The CDR3 region has the DNA TGTGCCAGCGGGACTAGCGGGGGAAGCACAGATACGCAGTATTTT. It yields the protein CASGTSGGSTDTQYF.

This clonotype was counted many times. The rearrangement uses TRBV12-3 or TRBV12-4 and TRBJ1-2; D is possibly TRBD1 (6 bases). This CDR3 region has 13 residues. V lost 3 bases and J lost 6, with 11 bases in between. CDR3 in amino acids: CASSFQGRNGYTF. Written as DNA, the CDR3 is TGTGCCAGCAGTTTTCAGGGGAGGAATGGCTACACCTTC.

In this sample, this clonotype turned up once. V is TRBV14 and J is TRBJ1-1, with D unclear. Germline V CDR1 and CDR2: SGHDN, FVKESK. This CDR3 has 16 amino acids. The ends were cut back, 4 bases at V and 0 bases at J, with 15 bases in the middle. CDR3 nucleotides: TGTGCCAGCAGCCGAGATAAGGAACAGTTGAACACTGAAGCTTTCTTT. Amino acids: CASSRDKEQLNTEAFF.

The CDR3 spells CSARDLTGSTFF. The DNA of the CDR3 is TGCAGTGCTAGAGATCTGACAGGGTCGACGTTCTTC. This chain links TRBV20-1 with TRBJ2-1; 7 nucleotides agree with TRBD1. This CDR3 is built from 12 residues. Per germline, CDR1 DFQATT and CDR2 SNEGSKA (reference sequence). The J segment lost 15 bases and the V segment lost 0 bases, leaving 8 bases of the junction unmatched.

This clonotype was detected ten times or more. The rearrangement links TRBV5-1 to TRBJ1-2; maybe TRBD1 (5 bases). Between the trimmed V and J ends, which lost 4 bases and 1 base, there was a span of 8 bases. CDR3 length equals 13 residues. Germline CDR1 SGHRS, CDR2 YFSETQ. The CDR3 reads CASSGDGNYGYTF. The CDR3 DNA sequence: TGCGCCAGCAGCGGGGACGGTAACTATGGCTACACCTTC.

This chain connects TRBV7-3 to TRBJ1-6; tentatively, D is TRBD1 (5 bases). With 5 bases removed from V and 3 bases from J, the gap between germline ends came to 11 bases. This CDR3 is 15 amino acids long. In germline, CDR1 is SGHTA, CDR2 FQGTGA. The CDR3 sequence is CASSTGTDYNSPLHF. The CDR3 bases are TGTGCCAGCAGCACGGGGACGGACTATAATTCACCCCTCCACTTT.

This clonotype has a handful of counts. The chain has TRBV7-3 and TRBJ2-3, with D possibly matching TRBD1 (5 bases). The CDR3 is 13 residues long. Germline values: CDR1 SGHTA, CDR2 FQGTGA. Trimming took off 3 bases at V and 3 bases at J, with 7 bases between the two ends. The chain's CDR3 is CASSFDRTDTQYF. In DNA, the CDR3 is TGTGCCAGCAGCTTCGACAGAACAGATACGCAGTATTTT.

V is TRBV2 and J is TRBJ2-7, with 10 bases lining up with TRBD1. Germline V lookup: CDR1 SNHLY, CDR2 FYNNEI. The CDR3 has 17 amino acids. V dropped 5 bases and J dropped 3; count of bases not matched to a gene: 13. The CDR3 nucleotides are TGTGCCAGCAGTCGTTTGGCGACAGGGGGCGAGGGCTACGAGCAGTACTTC. Translating it yields CASSRLATGGEGYEQYF.

The chain couples TRBV7-6 to TRBJ2-1, with 8 bases that match TRBD2. Germline lookup yields CDR1 SGHVS and CDR2 FNYEAQ. J was trimmed by 4 bases and V by 5 bases; bases with no gene match: 10. CDR3 length: 16 residues. CDR3 coding DNA: TGTGCCAGCAGCCGACGCCCGGGACTAGATTACAATGAGCAGTTCTTC. Residues: CASSRRPGLDYNEQFF.

The CDR3 is CASTPLTGAYGYTF. CDR3 nucleotide sequence: TGTGCCAGCACCCCTCTGACAGGCGCCTATGGCTACACCTTC. V is TRBV6-1 and J is TRBJ1-2; a weak D match, TRBD1 (6 bases). The V gene lost 7 bases and the J gene lost 4 bases, with 16 bases spanning the gap. The CDR3 is made up of 14 amino acids. The germline gives CDR1 MNHNS, CDR2 SASEGT.

This clonotype has just a few counts. This chain joins TRBV24-1 and TRBJ2-1; D possibly corresponds to TRBD2 (5 bases). Per germline, CDR1 KGHDR and CDR2 SFDVKD. V lost 1 base, J lost 8 bases, and 17 bases lay in between. The CDR3 has 16 amino acids. DNA of the CDR3: TGTGCCACCAGTGATTTTATGGACTGGCCGGTGGATGAGCAGTTCTTC. Translated, it gives CATSDFMDWPVDEQFF.